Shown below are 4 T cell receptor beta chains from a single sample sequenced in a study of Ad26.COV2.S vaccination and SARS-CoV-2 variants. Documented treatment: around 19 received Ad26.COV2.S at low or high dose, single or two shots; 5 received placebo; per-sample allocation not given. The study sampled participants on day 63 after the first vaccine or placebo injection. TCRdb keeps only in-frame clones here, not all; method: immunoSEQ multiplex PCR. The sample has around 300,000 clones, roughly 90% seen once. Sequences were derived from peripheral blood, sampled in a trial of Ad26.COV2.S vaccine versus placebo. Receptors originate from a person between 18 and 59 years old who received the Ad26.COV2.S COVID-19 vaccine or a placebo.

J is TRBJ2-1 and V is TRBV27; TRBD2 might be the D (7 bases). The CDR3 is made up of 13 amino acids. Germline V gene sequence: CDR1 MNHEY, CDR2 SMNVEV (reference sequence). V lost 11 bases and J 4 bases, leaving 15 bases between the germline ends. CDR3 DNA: TGTGCCGTAGGGGGGGCTGGTTACAATGAGCAGTTCTTC. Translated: CAVGGAGYNEQFF.

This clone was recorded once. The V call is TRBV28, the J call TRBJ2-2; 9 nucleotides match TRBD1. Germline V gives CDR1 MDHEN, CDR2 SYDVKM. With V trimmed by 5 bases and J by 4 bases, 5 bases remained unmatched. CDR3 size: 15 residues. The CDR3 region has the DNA TGTGCCAGCAGTCGGGACAGGGTCAGCACCGGGGAGCTGTTTTTT. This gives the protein CASSRDRVSTGELFF. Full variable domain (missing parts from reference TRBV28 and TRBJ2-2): DVKVTQSSRYLVKRTGEKVFLECVQDMDHENMFWYRQDPGLGLRLIYFSYDVKMKEKGDIPEGYSVSREKKERFSLILESASTNQTSMYLCASSRDRVSTGELFFGEGSRLTVL.

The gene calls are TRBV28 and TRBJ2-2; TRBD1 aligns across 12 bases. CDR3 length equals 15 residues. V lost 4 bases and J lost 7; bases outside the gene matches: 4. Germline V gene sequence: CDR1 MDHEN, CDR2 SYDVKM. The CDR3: CASSWGQGAGGELFF. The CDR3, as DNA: TGTGCCAGCAGTTGGGGACAGGGGGCAGGCGGGGAGCTGTTTTTT.

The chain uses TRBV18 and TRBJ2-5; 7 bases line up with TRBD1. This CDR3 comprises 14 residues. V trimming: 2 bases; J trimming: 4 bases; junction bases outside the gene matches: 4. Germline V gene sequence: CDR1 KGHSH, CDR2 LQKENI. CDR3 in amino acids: CASSPTDRLETQYF. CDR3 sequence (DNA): TGTGCCAGCTCACCAACGGACAGGTTAGAGACCCAGTACTTC.